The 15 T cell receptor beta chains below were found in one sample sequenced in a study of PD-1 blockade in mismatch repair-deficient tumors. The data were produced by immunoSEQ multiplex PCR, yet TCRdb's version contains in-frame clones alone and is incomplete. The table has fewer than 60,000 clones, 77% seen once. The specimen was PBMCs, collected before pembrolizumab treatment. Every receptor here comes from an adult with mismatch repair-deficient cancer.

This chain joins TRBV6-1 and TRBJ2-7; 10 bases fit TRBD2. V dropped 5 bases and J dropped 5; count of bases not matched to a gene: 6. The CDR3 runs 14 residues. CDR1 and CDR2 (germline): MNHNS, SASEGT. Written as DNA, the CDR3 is TGTGCCAGCAGTACCGGGACTAGCGCAAACGAGCAGTACTTC. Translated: CASSTGTSANEQYF.

CDR3 coding DNA: TGTGCCAGCAGCGTAGGGATGCGGCGGCAGAATGAGCAGTTCTTC. Protein sequence: CASSVGMRRQNEQFF. The V call is TRBV9, the J call TRBJ2-1; no clear D. This CDR3 comprises 15 residues. Germline CDR1 and CDR2: SGDLS and YYNGEE. With 0 bases removed from V and 7 bases from J, the gap between germline ends came to 14 bases.

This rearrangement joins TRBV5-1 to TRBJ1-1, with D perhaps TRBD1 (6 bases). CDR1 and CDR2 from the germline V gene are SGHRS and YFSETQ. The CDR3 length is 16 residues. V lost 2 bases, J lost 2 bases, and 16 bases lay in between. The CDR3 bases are TGCGCCAGCAGCTTATACAGGGAGGCGAGAAACACTGAAGCTTTCTTT. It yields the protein CASSLYREARNTEAFF.

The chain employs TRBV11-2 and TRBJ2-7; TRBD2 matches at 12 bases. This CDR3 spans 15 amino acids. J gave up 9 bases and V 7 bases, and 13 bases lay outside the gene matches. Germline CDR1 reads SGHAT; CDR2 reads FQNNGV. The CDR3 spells CASNRGLAGTTGQYF. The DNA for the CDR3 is TGTGCCAGCAACAGAGGACTAGCGGGAACTACGGGGCAGTACTTC.

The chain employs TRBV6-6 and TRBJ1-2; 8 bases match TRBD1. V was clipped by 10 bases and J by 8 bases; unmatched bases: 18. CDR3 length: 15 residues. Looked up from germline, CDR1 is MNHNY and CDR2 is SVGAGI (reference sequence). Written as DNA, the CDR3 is TGTGCCACCACACCAAACCCGGGACAGGTGAACGGCTACACCTTC. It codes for CATTPNPGQVNGYTF.

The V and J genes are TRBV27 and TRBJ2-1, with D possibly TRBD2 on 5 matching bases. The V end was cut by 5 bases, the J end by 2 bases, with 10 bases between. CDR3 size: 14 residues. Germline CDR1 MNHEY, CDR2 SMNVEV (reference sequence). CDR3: CASSASGAYNEQFF. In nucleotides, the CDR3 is TGTGCCAGCAGTGCAAGCGGTGCCTACAATGAGCAGTTCTTC.

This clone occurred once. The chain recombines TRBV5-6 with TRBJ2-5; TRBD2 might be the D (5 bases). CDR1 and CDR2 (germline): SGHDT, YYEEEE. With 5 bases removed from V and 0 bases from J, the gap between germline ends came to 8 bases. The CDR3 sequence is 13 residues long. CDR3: CASSFGNQETQYF. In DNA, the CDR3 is TGTGCCAGCAGTTTCGGGAACCAAGAGACCCAGTACTTC.

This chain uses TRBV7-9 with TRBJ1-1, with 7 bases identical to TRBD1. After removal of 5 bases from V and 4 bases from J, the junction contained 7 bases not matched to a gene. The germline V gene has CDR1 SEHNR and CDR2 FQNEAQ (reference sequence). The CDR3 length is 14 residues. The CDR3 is CASSEGAESTEAFF. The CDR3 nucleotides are TGTGCCAGCAGCGAGGGGGCTGAGAGCACTGAAGCTTTCTTT.

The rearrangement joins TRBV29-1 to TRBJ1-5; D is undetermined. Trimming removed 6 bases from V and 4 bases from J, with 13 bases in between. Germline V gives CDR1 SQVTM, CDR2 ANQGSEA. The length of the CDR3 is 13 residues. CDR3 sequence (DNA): TGCAGCGTGGCAGACAAGGAAAATCAGCCCCAGCATTTT. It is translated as CSVADKENQPQHF.

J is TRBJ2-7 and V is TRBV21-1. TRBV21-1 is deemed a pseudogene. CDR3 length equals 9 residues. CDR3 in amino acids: CASPGAQYF. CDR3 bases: TGTGCCAGCCCCGGGGCGCAGTACTTC.

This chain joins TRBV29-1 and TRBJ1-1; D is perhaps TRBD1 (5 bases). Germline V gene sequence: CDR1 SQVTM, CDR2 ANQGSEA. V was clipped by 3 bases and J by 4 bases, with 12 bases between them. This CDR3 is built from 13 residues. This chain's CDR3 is CSVDISGGTEAFF. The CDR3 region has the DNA TGCAGCGTTGATATTTCGGGGGGCACTGAAGCTTTCTTT. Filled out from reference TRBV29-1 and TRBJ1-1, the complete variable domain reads SAVISQKPSRDICQRGTSLTIQCQVDSQVTMMFWYRQQPGQSLTLIATANQGSEATYESGFVIDKFPISRPNLTFSTLTVSNMSPEDSSIYLCSVDISGGTEAFFGQGTRLTVV.

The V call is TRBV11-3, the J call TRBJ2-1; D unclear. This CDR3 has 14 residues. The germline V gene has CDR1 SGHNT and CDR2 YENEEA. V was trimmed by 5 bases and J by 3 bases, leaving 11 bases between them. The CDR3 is CASSGPLDYNEQFF. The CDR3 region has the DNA TGTGCCAGCAGCGGGCCGCTAGACTACAATGAGCAGTTCTTC.

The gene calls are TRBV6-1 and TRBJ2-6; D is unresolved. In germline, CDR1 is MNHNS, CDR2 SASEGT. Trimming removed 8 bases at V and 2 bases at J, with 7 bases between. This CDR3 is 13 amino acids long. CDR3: CASSTPGANVLTF. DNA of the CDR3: TGTGCCAGCTCTACACCTGGGGCCAACGTCCTGACTTTC.

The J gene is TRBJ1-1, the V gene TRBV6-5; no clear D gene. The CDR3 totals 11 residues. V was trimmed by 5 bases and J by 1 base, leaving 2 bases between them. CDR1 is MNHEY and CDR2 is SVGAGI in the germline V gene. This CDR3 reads CASSENTEAFF. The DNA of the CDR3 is TGTGCCAGCAGTGAGAACACTGAAGCTTTCTTT.

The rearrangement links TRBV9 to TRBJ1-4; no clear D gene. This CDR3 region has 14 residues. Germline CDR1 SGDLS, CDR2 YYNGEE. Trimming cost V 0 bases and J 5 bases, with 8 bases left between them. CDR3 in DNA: TGTGCCAGCAGCGTAGGGTTAGCAAATGAAAAACTGTTTTTT. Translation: CASSVGLANEKLFF. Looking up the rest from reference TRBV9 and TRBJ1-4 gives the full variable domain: DSGVTQTPKHLITATGQRVTLRCSPRSGDLSVYWYQQSLDQGLQFLIQYYNGEERAKGNILERFSAQQFPDLHSELNLSSLELGDSALYFCASSVGLANEKLFFGSGTQLSVL.